A single sample gave rise to the 27 T cell receptor beta chains below, sequenced in a study of blood T cell repertoires in COVID-19. Using immunoSEQ multiplex PCR, the repertoire was profiled, and TCRdb retains in-frame clones only, with some absent. The data show a few hundred thousand clones, 90% seen once. Sequences were obtained from PBMCs or T cells enriched from blood (not recorded which). The receptors here all came from a man younger than 35 who had recovered from COVID-19.

This sequence joins TRBV7-2 and TRBJ1-1, with D possibly TRBD1 on 6 matching bases. Germline CDR1 reads SGHTA; CDR2 reads FQGNSA. The CDR3 is 15 residues long. The ends were cut back, 3 bases at V and 4 bases at J, with 15 bases in the middle. Written as DNA, the CDR3 is TGTGCCAGCAGCTTGACCGGGACATTTGGCACTGAAGCTTTCTTT. Translation gives CASSLTGTFGTEAFF.

The chain uses TRBV11-2 and TRBJ2-3; 7 bases match TRBD1. V shed 3 bases, J shed 6 bases, and the junction held 0 bases outside the gene matches. The germline CDR1 and CDR2 sequences are SGHAT and FQNNGV. CDR3 length: 12 residues. The DNA for the CDR3 is TGTGCCAGCAGCTTCAGGGGGGATACGCAGTATTTT. As protein: CASSFRGDTQYF.

The chain is built from TRBV5-4 and TRBJ1-2; tentative D call: TRBD1 (6 bases). The V end lost 0 bases, the J end lost 8 bases, and 11 bases lay between the germline ends. CDR1 and CDR2 from the germline V gene are SGHNT and YYREEE (reference sequence). There are 13 residues in the CDR3. CDR3 bases: TGTGCCAGCAGCTTGGCAGGGGCTAGAGGCTACACCTTC. Translation gives CASSLAGARGYTF. The full variable domain, in which reference TRBV5-4 and TRBJ1-2 provide the parts outside the CDR3, is ETGVTQSPTHLIKTRGQQVTLRCSSQSGHNTVSWYQQALGQGPQFIFQYYREEENGRGNFPPRFSGLQFPNYSSELNVNALELDDSALYLCASSLAGARGYTFGSGTRLTVV.

The CDR3 coding sequence is TGCGCCAGCAGCTTGAGGTCGGCGGCAGGGGTAGGGTATGGCTACACCTTC. Translating gives CASSLRSAAGVGYGYTF. This chain connects TRBV5-1 to TRBJ1-2; a possible D gene is TRBD1 (6 bases). This CDR3 comprises 17 residues. In germline, CDR1 is SGHRS, CDR2 YFSETQ. V was cut by 1 base and J by 5 bases, with 21 bases left in between.

The rearrangement uses TRBV7-8 and TRBJ2-1; weak D call: TRBD2 (6 bases). The germline V gene has CDR1 SGHVS and CDR2 FQNEAQ. The V gene lost 0 bases and the J gene lost 3 bases, with 15 bases spanning the gap. This CDR3 is built from 17 residues. CDR3 in DNA: TGTGCCAGCAGCTTAGCGGGAGGCCAAGCCCTCTACAATGAGCAGTTCTTC. Its protein product is CASSLAGGQALYNEQFF.

The rearrangement joins TRBV7-8 to TRBJ2-3; no clear D gene. V lost 1 base, J lost 2 bases, and 4 bases lay in between. CDR1 and CDR2 from the germline V gene are SGHVS and FQNEAQ. The CDR3 spans 13 residues. The CDR3 sequence: CASSLVYTDTQYF. DNA for the CDR3: TGTGCCAGCAGCTTAGTATACACAGATACGCAGTATTTT.

V usage is TRBV7-2 and J usage is TRBJ1-3; TRBD1 is a possible D gene (5 bases). The CDR3 spans 15 residues. The germline V gene has CDR1 SGHTA and CDR2 FQGNSA. V was trimmed by 5 bases and J by 2 bases, leaving 13 bases between them. This CDR3 is CASSPSWGAGNTIYF. The CDR3 nucleotides read TGTGCCAGCAGCCCCTCATGGGGGGCTGGAAACACCATATATTTT.

This chain uses TRBV5-1 with TRBJ1-6, with a tentative D call TRBD1 (6 bases). Per germline, CDR1 SGHRS and CDR2 YFSETQ. The V end was cut by 0 bases, the J end by 7 bases, with 11 bases between. The CDR3 runs 15 residues. The CDR3 here is CASSLARGHNSPLHF. The CDR3 DNA reads TGCGCCAGCAGCTTGGCCCGGGGACACAATTCACCCCTCCACTTT.

This chain connects TRBV5-5 to TRBJ1-4; TRBD1 aligns across 8 bases. From germline, CDR1 is SGHKS and CDR2 YYEKEE (reference sequence). After removal of 4 bases from V and 1 base from J, the junction contained 6 bases not matched to a gene. This CDR3 has 16 amino acids. CDR3 sequence (DNA): TGTGCCAGCAGCCGAACGACAGGGGTAACTAATGAAAAACTGTTTTTT. It is translated as CASSRTTGVTNEKLFF.

The rearrangement uses TRBV4-1 and TRBJ2-7; 8 bases line up with TRBD1. CDR3 length: 15 amino acids. With V trimmed by 4 bases and J by 3 bases, 8 bases remained unmatched. In germline, CDR1 is MGHRA, CDR2 YSYEKL. CDR3 protein: CASSLGQGIFYEQYF. In nucleotides, the CDR3 is TGCGCCAGCAGCCTTGGACAGGGAATCTTCTACGAGCAGTACTTC.

At least ten counts were recorded for this clone. This chain links TRBV9 with TRBJ2-5; D perhaps matches TRBD1 (5 bases). The V end was cut by 3 bases, the J end by 4 bases, with 16 bases between. The germline V gene encodes CDR1 SGDLS and CDR2 YYNGEE. This CDR3 has 15 residues. CDR3 sequence (DNA): TGTGCCAGCAGCGAGCTACCAGGGTTCTCAGAGACCCAGTACTTC. Its protein product is CASSELPGFSETQYF.

This chain connects TRBV27 to TRBJ1-6, with D possibly being TRBD1 (6 bases). This CDR3 spans 13 amino acids. The germline V gene has CDR1 MNHEY and CDR2 SMNVEV (reference sequence). V was shortened by 5 bases and J by 10 bases, with 12 bases between the two germline ends. The CDR3 region has the DNA TGTGCCAGCAGTCAGTCAGGGGCCTCACCCCTCCACTTT. The encoded protein is CASSQSGASPLHF.

The rearrangement uses TRBV2 and TRBJ1-1; tentative D call: TRBD1 (6 bases). This CDR3 is built from 11 residues. Deletions cut 8 bases from V and 5 bases from J, with 9 bases between. Germline CDR1 and CDR2: SNHLY and FYNNEI. The CDR3 is CASGGATEAFF. CDR3 coding DNA: TGTGCCAGCGGGGGGGCTACTGAAGCTTTCTTT.

The chain employs TRBV3-1 (or the pseudogene TRBV3-2) and TRBJ2-5, with 9 bases matching TRBD2. CDR1 is LGHDT and CDR2 is YNNKEL in the germline V gene (reference sequence). Trimming cost V 1 base and J 2 bases; bases outside gene matches: 5. This CDR3 comprises 16 residues. DNA for the CDR3: TGTGCCAGCAGCCAAGTTCCTAGCGGGGTGCAAGAGACCCAGTACTTC. Protein product: CASSQVPSGVQETQYF.

V is TRBV6-1 and J is TRBJ1-5, with TRBD1 matching over 9 bases. CDR3 size: 17 residues. Germline trimming cut 4 bases from V and 0 bases from J; bases unmatched to any gene: 7. Germline CDR1 and CDR2: MNHNS and SASEGT. As DNA, the CDR3 is TGTGCCAGCAGTGCGGGACAGGGATATAATAGCAATCAGCCCCAGCATTTT. This encodes CASSAGQGYNSNQPQHF.

This chain connects TRBV21-1 to TRBJ1-2; TRBD1 is taken as the D call from the table, unchecked against the DNA. TRBV21-1 counts as a pseudogene. CDR3 size: 17 residues. The CDR3 loop is CASSKDRTGQISGGYTF. The DNA for the CDR3 is TGTGCCAGCAGCAAAGATAGGACAGGTCAGATATCGGGGGGCTACACCTTC.

The chain uses TRBV5-1 and TRBJ2-1; D is unresolved. The CDR3 is 14 amino acids. Trimming stripped 4 bases from V and 8 bases from J, with 16 bases between. Per germline, CDR1 SGHRS and CDR2 YFSETQ. The CDR3 here is CASSRLSKSYEQFF. DNA for the CDR3: TGCGCCAGCAGCCGCCTCAGTAAGTCCTATGAGCAGTTCTTC.

In its sample, this clone was seen a few times. The chain couples TRBV10-3 to TRBJ1-5; 7 positions agree with TRBD1. CDR1 ENHRY and CDR2 SYGVKD come from the germline V gene. With V trimmed by 4 bases and J by 6 bases, 3 bases remained unmatched. The length of the CDR3 is 13 residues. The CDR3 DNA sequence: TGTGCCATCAGTGTGGCAGGGGGTCAGCCCCAGCATTTT. It is translated as CAISVAGGQPQHF.

The chain recombines TRBV19 with TRBJ2-2; possible D gene TRBD2, 6 bases. This CDR3 comprises 14 residues. Germline CDR1 and CDR2: LNHDA and SQIVND (reference sequence). Trimming removed 1 base at V and 10 bases at J, with 13 bases between. CDR3 residues: CASSIGGGAVELFF. The CDR3 DNA reads as TGTGCCAGTAGTATAGGCGGAGGGGCAGTGGAGCTGTTTTTT. Filled out from reference TRBV19 and TRBJ2-2, the complete variable domain reads DGGITQSPKYLFRKEGQNVTLSCEQNLNHDAMYWYRQDPGQGLRLIYYSQIVNDFQKGDIAEGYSVSREKKESFPLTVTSAQKNPTAFYLCASSIGGGAVELFFGEGSRLTVL.

The chain employs TRBV5-6 and TRBJ1-2; D is ambiguous. This CDR3 has 13 residues. V was shortened by 4 bases and J by 4 bases, with 11 bases between the two germline ends. Germline V lookup: CDR1 SGHDT, CDR2 YYEEEE. The CDR3 bases are TGTGCCAGCAGCCTAGAGCAGATCTATGGCTACACCTTC. Protein: CASSLEQIYGYTF.

The chain links TRBV6-5 to TRBJ1-2; 9 nucleotides line up with TRBD1. CDR3 length: 14 amino acids. Germline CDR1 reads MNHEY; CDR2 reads SVGAGI. V shed 4 bases and J 7 bases; nucleotides not matched to a gene: 7. This chain's CDR3 is CASSFAQGAGGYTF. The CDR3 bases are TGTGCCAGCAGTTTCGCACAGGGGGCTGGTGGCTACACCTTC.

This chain links TRBV4-1 with TRBJ2-7; D may be TRBD2 (7 bases). V lost 0 bases, J lost 2 bases, and 20 bases lay in between. Looked up from germline, CDR1 is MGHRA and CDR2 is YSYEKL. The CDR3 contains 18 residues. The CDR3 coding sequence is TGCGCCAGCAGCCAAGAAAGAGTAGGGGGGGGGAGACCCTACGAGCAGTACTTC. Translated, it gives CASSQERVGGGRPYEQYF.

The V call is TRBV5-4, the J call TRBJ2-1, with D maybe TRBD1 (5 bases). V was trimmed by 1 base and J by 0 bases, leaving 17 bases between them. Germline V gene sequence: CDR1 SGHNT, CDR2 YYREEE (reference sequence). The CDR3 covers 18 residues. CDR3 nucleotides: TGTGCCAGCAGCTTGAGCTTCAACAGGTTGAGCTCCTACAATGAGCAGTTCTTC. Its translation: CASSLSFNRLSSYNEQFF.

The chain couples TRBV7-3 to TRBJ1-2; maybe TRBD1 (5 bases). The germline gives CDR1 SGHTA, CDR2 FQGTGA. V was clipped by 5 bases and J by 7 bases, with 17 bases between them. The CDR3 runs to 14 residues. The CDR3 region is CASSPSSGVGGYTF. CDR3 DNA: TGTGCCAGCAGCCCCTCGTCGGGGGTCGGTGGCTACACCTTC.

The genes are TRBV7-2 and TRBJ1-6, with TRBD1 matching 7 bases. Germline lookup yields CDR1 SGHTA and CDR2 FQGNSA. V gave up 3 bases and J gave up 3 bases; unmatched junction bases: 5. The CDR3 has 16 residues. CDR3 nucleotides: TGTGCCAGCAGCTTGCGCGGGGACAGCTATAATTCACCCCTCCACTTT. Protein product: CASSLRGDSYNSPLHF. The entire variable domain, with the rest obtained from reference TRBV7-2 and TRBJ1-6, is as follows: GAGVSQSPSNKVTEKGKDVELRCDPISGHTALYWYRQSLGQGLEFLIYFQGNSAPDKSGLPSDRFSAERTGGSVSTLTIQRTQQEDSAVYLCASSLRGDSYNSPLHFGNGTRLTVT.

The chain's CDR3 is CASSSPYRDRRGNQPQHF. CDR3 bases: TGTGCCAGCAGTTCCCCTTACCGGGACAGAAGAGGCAATCAGCCCCAGCATTTT. V gene TRBV21-1 combines with J gene TRBJ1-5; the table's D call, TRBD1, was not checked against the DNA. TRBV21-1 is listed as a pseudogene. This CDR3 spans 18 amino acids.

DNA for the CDR3: TGTGCCAGCAGCCAAACAGGGGACTATGGCTACACCTTC. This translates into CASSQTGDYGYTF. This chain uses TRBV13 with TRBJ1-2, with 7 bases aligning to TRBD1. The J segment lost 3 bases and the V segment lost 5 bases, leaving 3 bases of the junction unmatched. Per germline, CDR1 PRHDT and CDR2 FYEKMQ (reference sequence). The CDR3 consists of 13 residues.